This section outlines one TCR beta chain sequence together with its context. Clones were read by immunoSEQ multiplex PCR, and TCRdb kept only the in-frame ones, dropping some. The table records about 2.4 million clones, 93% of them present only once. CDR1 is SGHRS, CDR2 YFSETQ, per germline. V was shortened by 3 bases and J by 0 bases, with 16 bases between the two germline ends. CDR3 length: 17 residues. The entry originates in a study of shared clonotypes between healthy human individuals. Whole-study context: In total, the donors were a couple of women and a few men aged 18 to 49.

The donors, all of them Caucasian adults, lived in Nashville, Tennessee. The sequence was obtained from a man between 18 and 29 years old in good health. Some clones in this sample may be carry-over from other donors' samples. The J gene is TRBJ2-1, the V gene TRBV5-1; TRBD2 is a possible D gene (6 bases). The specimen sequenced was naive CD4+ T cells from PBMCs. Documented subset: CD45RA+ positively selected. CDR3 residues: CASSSPASASSYNEQFF. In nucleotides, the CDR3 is TGCGCCAGCAGCTCCCCGGCTAGCGCGAGCTCCTACAATGAGCAGTTCTTC. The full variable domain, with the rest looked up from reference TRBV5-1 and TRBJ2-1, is KAGVTQTPRYLIKTRGQQVTLSCSPISGHRSVSWYQQTPGQGLQFLFEYFSETQRNKGNFPGRFSGRQFSNSRSEMNVSTLELGDSALYLCASSSPASASSYNEQFFGPGTRLTVL.